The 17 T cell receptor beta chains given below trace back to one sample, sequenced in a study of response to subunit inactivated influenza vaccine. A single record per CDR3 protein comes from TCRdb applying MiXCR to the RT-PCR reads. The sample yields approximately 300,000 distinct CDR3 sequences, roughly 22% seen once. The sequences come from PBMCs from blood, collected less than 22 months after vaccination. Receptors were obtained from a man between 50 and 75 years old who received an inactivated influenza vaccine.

CDR3 coding DNA: TGCGCCAGCAGCCAAGATGTGGCAGGGGTAACCGGGGAGCTGTTTTTT. Translated, it gives CASSQDVAGVTGELFF. The chain employs TRBV4-3 and TRBJ2-2; D might be TRBD1 (6 bases). The germline CDR1 and CDR2 sequences are LGHNA and YSLEER. This CDR3 region has 16 residues. The V and J ends lost 0 bases and 5 bases respectively, with 13 bases between them.

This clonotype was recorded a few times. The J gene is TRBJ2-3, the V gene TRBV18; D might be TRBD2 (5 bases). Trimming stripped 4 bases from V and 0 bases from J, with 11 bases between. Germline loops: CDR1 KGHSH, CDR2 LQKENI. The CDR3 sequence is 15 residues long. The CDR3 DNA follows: TGTGCCAGCTCACTAATTTGGGAGAGCACAGATACGCAGTATTTT. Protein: CASSLIWESTDTQYF.

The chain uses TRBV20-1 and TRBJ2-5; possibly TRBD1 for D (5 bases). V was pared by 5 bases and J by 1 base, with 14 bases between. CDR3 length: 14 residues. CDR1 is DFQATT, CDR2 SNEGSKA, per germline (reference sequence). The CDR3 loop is CSAGLIRGQETQYF. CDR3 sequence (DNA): TGCAGTGCTGGTCTGATTAGGGGCCAAGAGACCCAGTACTTC.

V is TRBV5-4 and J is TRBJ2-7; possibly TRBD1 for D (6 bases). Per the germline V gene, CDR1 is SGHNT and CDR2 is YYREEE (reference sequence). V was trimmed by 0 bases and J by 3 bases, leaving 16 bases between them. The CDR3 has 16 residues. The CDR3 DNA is TGTGCCAGCAGCTTGGTGGGCAAAGGGGGTTACTACGAGCAGTACTTC. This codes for CASSLVGKGGYYEQYF.

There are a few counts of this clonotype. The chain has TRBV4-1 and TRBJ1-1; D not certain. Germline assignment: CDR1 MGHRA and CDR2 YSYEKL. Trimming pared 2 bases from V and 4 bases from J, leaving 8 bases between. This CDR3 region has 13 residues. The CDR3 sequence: CASSQRTGTEAFF. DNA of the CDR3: TGCGCCAGCAGCCAACGAACGGGCACTGAAGCTTTCTTT.

The CDR3 reads CASSSRTSGYEQYF. For the CDR3, the DNA is TGTGCCAGCAGCTCACGGACTAGCGGCTACGAGCAGTACTTC. The rearrangement links TRBV7-8 to TRBJ2-7; TRBD2 matches 10 bases. With 4 bases clipped from V and 3 bases from J, the junction kept 3 bases outside the gene matches. CDR1 and CDR2 (germline): SGHVS, FQNEAQ. CDR3 size: 14 residues.

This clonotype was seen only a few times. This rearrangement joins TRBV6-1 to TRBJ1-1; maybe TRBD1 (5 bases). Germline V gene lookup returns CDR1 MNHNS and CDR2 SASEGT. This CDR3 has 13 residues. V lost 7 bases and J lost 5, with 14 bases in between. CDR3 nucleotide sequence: TGTGCCAGCACCATCATAGAGGGGACTGAAGCTTTCTTT. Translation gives CASTIIEGTEAFF.

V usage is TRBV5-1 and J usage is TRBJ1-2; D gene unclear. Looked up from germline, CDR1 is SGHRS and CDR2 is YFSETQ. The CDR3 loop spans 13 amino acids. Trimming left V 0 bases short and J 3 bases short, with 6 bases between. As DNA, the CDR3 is TGCGCCAGCAGCTTGGGCGTTTACTATGGCTACACCTTC. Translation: CASSLGVYYGYTF.

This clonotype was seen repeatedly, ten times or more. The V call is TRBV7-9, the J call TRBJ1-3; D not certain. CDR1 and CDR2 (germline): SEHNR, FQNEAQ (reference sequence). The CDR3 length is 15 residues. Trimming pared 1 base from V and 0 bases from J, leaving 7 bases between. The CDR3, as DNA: TGTGCCAGCAGCTTAGAGAGTTTCTCTGGAAACACCATATATTTT. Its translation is CASSLESFSGNTIYF.

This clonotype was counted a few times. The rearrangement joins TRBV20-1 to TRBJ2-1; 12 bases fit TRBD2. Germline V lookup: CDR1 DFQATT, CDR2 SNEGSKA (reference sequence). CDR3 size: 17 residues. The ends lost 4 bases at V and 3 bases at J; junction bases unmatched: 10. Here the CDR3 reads CSATLAGGPQYYNEQFF. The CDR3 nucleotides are TGCAGTGCTACACTAGCGGGAGGCCCTCAATACTACAATGAGCAGTTCTTC.

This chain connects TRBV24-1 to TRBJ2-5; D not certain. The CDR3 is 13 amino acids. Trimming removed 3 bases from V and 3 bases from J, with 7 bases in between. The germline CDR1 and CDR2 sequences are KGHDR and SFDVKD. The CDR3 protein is CATSDTTKETQYF. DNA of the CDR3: TGTGCCACCAGTGATACAACGAAAGAGACCCAGTACTTC.

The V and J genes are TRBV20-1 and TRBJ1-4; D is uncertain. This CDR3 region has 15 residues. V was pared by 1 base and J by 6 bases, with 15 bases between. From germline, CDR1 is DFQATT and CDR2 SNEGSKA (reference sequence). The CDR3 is CSARVSWGFDEKLFF. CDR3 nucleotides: TGCAGTGCTAGAGTTAGTTGGGGTTTTGATGAAAAACTGTTTTTT.

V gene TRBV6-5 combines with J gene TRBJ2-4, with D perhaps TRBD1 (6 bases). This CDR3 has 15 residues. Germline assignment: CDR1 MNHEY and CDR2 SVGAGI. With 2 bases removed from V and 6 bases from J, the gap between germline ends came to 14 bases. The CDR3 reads CASSYRGVGGNIQYF. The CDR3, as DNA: TGTGCCAGCAGTTACAGAGGGGTAGGGGGAAACATTCAGTACTTC.

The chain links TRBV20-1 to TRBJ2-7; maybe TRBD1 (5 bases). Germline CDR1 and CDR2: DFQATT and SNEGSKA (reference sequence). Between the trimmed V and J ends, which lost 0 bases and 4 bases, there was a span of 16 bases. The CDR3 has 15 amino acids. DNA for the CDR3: TGCAGTGCTAGAGATACGGGCAGGGTAGGTTACGAGCAGTACTTC. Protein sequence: CSARDTGRVGYEQYF.

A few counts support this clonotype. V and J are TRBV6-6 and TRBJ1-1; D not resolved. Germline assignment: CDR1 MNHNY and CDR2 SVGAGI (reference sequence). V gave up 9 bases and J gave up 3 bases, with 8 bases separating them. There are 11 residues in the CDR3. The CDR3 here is CASRRDTEAFF. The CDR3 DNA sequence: TGTGCCAGTCGGAGGGACACTGAAGCTTTCTTT.

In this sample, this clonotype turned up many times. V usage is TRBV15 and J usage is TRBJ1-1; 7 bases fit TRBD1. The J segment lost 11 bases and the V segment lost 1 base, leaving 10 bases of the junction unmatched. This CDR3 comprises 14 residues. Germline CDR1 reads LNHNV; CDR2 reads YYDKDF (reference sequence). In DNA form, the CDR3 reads TGTGCCACCAGCAGAGTTTCGGGGACAGCGTACGCTTTCTTT. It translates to CATSRVSGTAYAFF.

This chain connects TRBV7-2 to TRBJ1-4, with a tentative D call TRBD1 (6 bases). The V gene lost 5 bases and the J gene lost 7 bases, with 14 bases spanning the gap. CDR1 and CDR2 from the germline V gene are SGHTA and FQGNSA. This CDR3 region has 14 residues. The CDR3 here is CASSKTGWGEKLFF. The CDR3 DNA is TGTGCCAGCAGCAAGACAGGATGGGGTGAAAAACTGTTTTTT.